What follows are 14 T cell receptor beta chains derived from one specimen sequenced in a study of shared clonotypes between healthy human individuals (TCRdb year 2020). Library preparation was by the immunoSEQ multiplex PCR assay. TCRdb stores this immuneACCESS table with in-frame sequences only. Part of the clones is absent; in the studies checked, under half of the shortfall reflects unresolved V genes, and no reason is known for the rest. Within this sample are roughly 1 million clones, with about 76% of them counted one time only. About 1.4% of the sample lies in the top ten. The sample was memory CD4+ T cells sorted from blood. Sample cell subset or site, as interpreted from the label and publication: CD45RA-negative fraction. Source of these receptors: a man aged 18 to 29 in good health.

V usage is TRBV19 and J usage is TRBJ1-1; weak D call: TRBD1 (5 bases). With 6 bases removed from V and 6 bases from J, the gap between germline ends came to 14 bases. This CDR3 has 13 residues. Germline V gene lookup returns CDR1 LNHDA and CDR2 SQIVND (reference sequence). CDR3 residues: CASSPTEMSEAFF. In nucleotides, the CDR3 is TGTGCCAGTAGCCCGACAGAGATGTCTGAAGCTTTCTTT.

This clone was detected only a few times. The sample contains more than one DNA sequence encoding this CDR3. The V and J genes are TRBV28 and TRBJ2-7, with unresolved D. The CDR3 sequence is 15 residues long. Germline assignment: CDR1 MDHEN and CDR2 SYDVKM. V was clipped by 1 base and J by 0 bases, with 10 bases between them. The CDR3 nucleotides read TGTGCCAGCAGTTTATCCGGGTCCCCCTCCTACGAGCAGTACTTC. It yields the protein CASSLSGSPSYEQYF.

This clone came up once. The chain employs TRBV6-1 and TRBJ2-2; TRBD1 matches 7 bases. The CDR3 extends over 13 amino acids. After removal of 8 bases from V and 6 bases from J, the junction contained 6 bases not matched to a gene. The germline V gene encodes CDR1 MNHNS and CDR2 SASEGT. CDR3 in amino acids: CASRDRAAGELFF. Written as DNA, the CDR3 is TGTGCCAGCCGCGACAGGGCGGCCGGGGAGCTGTTTTTT.

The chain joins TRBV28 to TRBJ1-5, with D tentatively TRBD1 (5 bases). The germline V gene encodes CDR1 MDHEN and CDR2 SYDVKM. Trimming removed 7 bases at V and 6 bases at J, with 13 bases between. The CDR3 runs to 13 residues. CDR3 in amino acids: CASTVGAGQPQHF. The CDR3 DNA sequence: TGTGCCAGCACTGTAGGGGCAGGTCAGCCCCAGCATTTT.

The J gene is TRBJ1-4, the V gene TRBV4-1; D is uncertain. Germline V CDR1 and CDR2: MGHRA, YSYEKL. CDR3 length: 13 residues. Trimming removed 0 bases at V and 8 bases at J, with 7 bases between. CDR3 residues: CASSQEPREKLFF. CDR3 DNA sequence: TGCGCCAGCAGCCAAGAGCCCCGGGAAAAACTGTTTTTT.

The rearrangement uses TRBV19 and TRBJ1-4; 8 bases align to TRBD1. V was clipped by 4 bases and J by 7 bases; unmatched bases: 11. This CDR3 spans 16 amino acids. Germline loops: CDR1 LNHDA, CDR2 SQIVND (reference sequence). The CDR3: CASSTRTGWESEKLFF. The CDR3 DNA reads TGTGCCAGTAGTACCCGGACAGGGTGGGAGTCTGAAAAACTGTTTTTT.

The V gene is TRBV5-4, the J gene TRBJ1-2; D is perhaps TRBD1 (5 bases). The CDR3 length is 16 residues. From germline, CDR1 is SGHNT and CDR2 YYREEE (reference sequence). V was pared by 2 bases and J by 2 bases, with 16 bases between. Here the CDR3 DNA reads TGTGCCAGCAGCTTTGGGGCTCCAACGGGGAACTATGGCTACACCTTC. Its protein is CASSFGAPTGNYGYTF.

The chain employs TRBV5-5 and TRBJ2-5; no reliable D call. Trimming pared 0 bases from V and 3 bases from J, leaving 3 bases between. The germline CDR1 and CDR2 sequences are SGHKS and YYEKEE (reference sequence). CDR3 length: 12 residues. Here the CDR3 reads CASSLGKETQYF. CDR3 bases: TGTGCCAGCAGCTTGGGAAAAGAGACCCAGTACTTC.

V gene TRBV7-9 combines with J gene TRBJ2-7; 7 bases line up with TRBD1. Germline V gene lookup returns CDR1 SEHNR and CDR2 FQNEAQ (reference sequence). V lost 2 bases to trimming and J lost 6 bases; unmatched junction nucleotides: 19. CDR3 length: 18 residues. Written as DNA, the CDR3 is TGTGCCAGCAGCTTACGTCGGCCAGGGTCGGGGACAGTCTTCGAGCAGTACTTC. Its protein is CASSLRRPGSGTVFEQYF.

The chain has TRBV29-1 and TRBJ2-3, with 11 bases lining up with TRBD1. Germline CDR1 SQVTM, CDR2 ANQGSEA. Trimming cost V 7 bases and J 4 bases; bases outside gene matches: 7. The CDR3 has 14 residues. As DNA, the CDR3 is TGCAGCGCACCCGGGACAGGGGGAGCAGATACGCAGTATTTT. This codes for CSAPGTGGADTQYF.

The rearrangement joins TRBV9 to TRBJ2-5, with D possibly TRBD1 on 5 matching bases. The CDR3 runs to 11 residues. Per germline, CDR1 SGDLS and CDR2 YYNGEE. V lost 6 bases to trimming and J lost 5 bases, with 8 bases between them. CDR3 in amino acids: CASKGRETQYF. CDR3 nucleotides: TGTGCCAGCAAGGGGCGGGAGACCCAGTACTTC. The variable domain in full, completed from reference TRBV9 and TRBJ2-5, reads DSGVTQTPKHLITATGQRVTLRCSPRSGDLSVYWYQQSLDQGLQFLIQYYNGEERAKGNILERFSAQQFPDLHSELNLSSLELGDSALYFCASKGRETQYFGPGTRLLVL.

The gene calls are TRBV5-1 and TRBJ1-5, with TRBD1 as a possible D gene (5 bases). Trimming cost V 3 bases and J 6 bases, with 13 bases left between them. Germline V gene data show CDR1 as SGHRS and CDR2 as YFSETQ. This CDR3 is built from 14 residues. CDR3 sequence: CASSYDAGGQPQHF. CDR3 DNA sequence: TGCGCCAGCAGCTATGACGCTGGGGGTCAGCCCCAGCATTTT.

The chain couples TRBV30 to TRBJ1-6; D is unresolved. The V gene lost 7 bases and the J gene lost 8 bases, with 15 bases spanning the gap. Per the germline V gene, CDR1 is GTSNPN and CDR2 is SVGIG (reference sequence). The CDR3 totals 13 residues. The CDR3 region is CASKAQADSPLHF. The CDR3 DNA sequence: TGTGCCTCCAAGGCCCAGGCCGATTCACCCCTCCACTTT.

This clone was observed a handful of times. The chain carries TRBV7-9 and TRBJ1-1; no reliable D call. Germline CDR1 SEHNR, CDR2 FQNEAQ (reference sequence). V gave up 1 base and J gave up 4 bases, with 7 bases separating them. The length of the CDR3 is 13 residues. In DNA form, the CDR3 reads TGTGCCAGCAGCTTAGGACTGTCCACTGAAGCTTTCTTT. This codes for CASSLGLSTEAFF.